What follows describes a single TCR beta chain. This entry is derived from a study of CD8 T cells in Susac syndrome. The RNA input was about 0.45 to 1 ug, and it was reverse transcribed with random hexamers. By means of immunoSEQ multiplex PCR, TCR beta CDR3 spanning 54 Vbeta and 13 Jbeta underwent amplification. Via MiXCR, TCRdb re-called the immunoSEQ multiplex PCR reads, giving one row per CDR3 protein. Seen here are roughly 47,000 distinct CDR3 sequences, over 90% observed once, and the top ten hold 0.41%. Trimming removed 0 bases from V and 4 bases from J; junction bases left unmatched: 6. This CDR3 has 17 residues. Germline CDR1 reads ENHRY; CDR2 reads SYGVKD. TCR beta sequences were obtained from blood CD8+ and CD4+ T cells. Age- and sex-matched healthy donors served as the control group. TEMRA cells were enriched by FACS, while CD8+ and CD4+ T cells were obtained through a negative isolation that was performed magnetically.

The sequence came from a human donor in good health. The specimen was CD8+ T cells from PBMCs. The rearrangement links TRBV10-3 to TRBJ1-5; 10 positions agree with TRBD1. CDR3 residues: CAISESRDRGANQPQHF. CDR3 sequence (DNA): TGTGCCATCAGTGAGTCCCGGGACAGGGGTGCTAATCAGCCCCAGCATTTT.